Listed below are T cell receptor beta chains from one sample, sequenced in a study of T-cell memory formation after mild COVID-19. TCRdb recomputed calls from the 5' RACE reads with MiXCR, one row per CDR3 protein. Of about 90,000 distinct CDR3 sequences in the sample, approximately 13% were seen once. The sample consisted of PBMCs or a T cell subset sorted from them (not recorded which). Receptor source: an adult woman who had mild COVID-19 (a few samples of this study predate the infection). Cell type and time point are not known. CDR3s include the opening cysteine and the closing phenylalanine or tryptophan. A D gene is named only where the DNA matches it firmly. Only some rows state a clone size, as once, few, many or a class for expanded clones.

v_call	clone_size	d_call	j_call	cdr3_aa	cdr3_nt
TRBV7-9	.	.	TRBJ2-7	CASSRTSFYEQYF	TGTGCCAGCAGTCGGACGTCGTTCTACGAGCAGTACTTC
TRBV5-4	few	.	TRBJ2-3	CASSTLTEPDTQYF	TGTGCCAGCAGCACACTGACCGAGCCAGATACGCAGTATTTT
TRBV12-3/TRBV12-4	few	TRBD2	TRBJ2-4	CASSPSGRDVKNIQYF	TGTGCCAGCAGCCCAAGCGGGAGGGACGTCAAAAACATTCAGTACTTC
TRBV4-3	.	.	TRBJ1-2	CASSQDTRGAYGYTF	TGCGCCAGCAGCCAAGATACAAGGGGGGCCTATGGCTACACCTTC
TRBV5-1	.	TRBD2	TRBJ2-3	CASSIGLAGGTDTQYF	TGCGCCAGCAGCATAGGACTAGCGGGGGGCACAGATACGCAGTATTTT
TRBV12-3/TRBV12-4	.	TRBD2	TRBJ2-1	CASSSPVGGSLPFNEQFF	TGTGCCAGCAGTTCACCGGTTGGCGGGAGCCTTCCCTTCAATGAGCAGTTCTTC
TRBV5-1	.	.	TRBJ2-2	CASSLVNRDTYTGELFF	TGCGCCAGCAGCTTGGTTAACCGGGACACATACACCGGGGAGCTGTTTTTT
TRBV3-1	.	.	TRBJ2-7	CASSLGLNEQYF	TGTGCCAGCAGCCTAGGGCTCAACGAGCAGTACTTC
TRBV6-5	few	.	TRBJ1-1	CASSPVAGSTEAFF	TGTGCCAGCAGCCCGGTAGCGGGGAGTACTGAAGCTTTCTTT
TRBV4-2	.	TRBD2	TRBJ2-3	CASSQDPPAGVGDTQYF	TGTGCCAGCAGCCAAGATCCCCCAGCGGGAGTTGGAGATACGCAGTATTTT
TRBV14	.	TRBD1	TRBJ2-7	CASSQGRQGFDSYEQYF	TGTGCCAGCAGCCAAGGACGACAGGGATTTGACTCCTACGAGCAGTACTTC
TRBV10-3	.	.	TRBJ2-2	CAISDPQAPTFTGELFF	TGTGCCATCAGTGACCCCCAAGCTCCAACCTTCACCGGGGAGCTGTTTTTT
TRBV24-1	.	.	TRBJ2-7	CATSDTSSYEQYF	TGTGCCACCAGTGATACTAGCTCCTACGAGCAGTACTTC
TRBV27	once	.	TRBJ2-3	CASSFFISTDTQYF	TGTGCCAGCAGTTTTTTTATTAGCACAGATACGCAGTATTTT
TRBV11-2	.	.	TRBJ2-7	CASSSPWDGGSNEQYF	TGTGCCAGCAGCTCGCCTTGGGATGGAGGATCTAACGAGCAGTACTTC
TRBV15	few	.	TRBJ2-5	CATSREGSYGTQYF	TGTGCCACCAGCAGAGAGGGTAGCTACGGGACCCAGTACTTC
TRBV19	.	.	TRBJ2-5	CASTAAGAAQETQYF	TGTGCCAGTACCGCCGCGGGCGCAGCCCAAGAGACCCAGTACTTC
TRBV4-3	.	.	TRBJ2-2	CASSQDKVVASRGELFF	TGCGCCAGCAGCCAAGATAAAGTTGTGGCCAGTAGGGGGGAGCTGTTTTTT
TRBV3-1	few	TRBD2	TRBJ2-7	CASSQEAGGPLEQYF	TGTGCCAGCAGCCAAGAGGCGGGAGGGCCGCTAGAGCAGTACTTC
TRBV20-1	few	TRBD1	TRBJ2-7	CSASTGVEQYF	TGCAGTGCTAGCACAGGGGTCGAGCAGTACTTC
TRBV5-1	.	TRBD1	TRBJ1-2	CASSFGFGQVYGYTF	TGCGCCAGCAGCTTCGGCTTTGGACAGGTCTATGGCTACACCTTC
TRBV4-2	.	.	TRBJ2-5	CASSQDPRDGQETQYF	TGTGCCAGCAGCCAAGATCCCCGGGACGGCCAAGAGACCCAGTACTTC
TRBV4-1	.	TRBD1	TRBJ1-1	CASSQERQGEAFF	TGCGCCAGCAGCCAGGAACGACAGGGTGAAGCTTTCTTT
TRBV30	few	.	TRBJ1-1	CAWSEGRGTNTEAFF	TGTGCCTGGAGTGAGGGGCGGGGGACGAACACTGAAGCTTTCTTT
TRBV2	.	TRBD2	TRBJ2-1	CASSGASGSSYNEQFF	TGTGCCAGCAGTGGGGCTAGCGGGAGTTCCTACAATGAGCAGTTCTTC
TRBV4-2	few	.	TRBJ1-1	CASSQERGATEAFF	TGTGCCAGCAGCCAAGAGAGGGGGGCAACTGAAGCTTTCTTT
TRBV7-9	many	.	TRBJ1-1	CASSLGLEAFF	TGTGCCAGCAGCTTGGGTTTAGAAGCTTTCTTT
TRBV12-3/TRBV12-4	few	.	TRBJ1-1	CASSFNSLTEAFF	TGTGCCAGCAGTTTTAACTCGCTCACTGAAGCTTTCTTT
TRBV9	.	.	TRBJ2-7	CASSVTETYEQYF	TGTGCCAGCAGTGTGACTGAGACCTACGAGCAGTACTTC
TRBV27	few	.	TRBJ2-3	CASSLRTSTSDTQYF	TGTGCCAGCAGTCTAAGAACTAGCACTTCAGATACGCAGTATTTT
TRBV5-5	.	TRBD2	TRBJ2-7	CASSFSGGADEQYF	TGTGCCAGCAGCTTCAGCGGGGGGGCGGACGAGCAGTACTTC
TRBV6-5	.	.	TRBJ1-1	CASSYHPGQNTEAFF	TGTGCCAGCAGTTACCATCCGGGGCAGAACACTGAAGCTTTCTTT
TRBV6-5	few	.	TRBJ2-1	CASRVGLRSHSLQIHNEQFF	TGTGCCAGCAGGGTAGGACTACGATCCCACTCCCTTCAGATTCACAATGAGCAGTTCTTC
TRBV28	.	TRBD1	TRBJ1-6	CASRDRDNSPLHF	TGTGCCAGTCGGGACAGGGACAATTCACCCCTCCACTTT
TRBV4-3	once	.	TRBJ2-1	CASSQDPLSYNEQFF	TGCGCCAGCAGCCAAGATCCACTTAGCTACAATGAGCAGTTCTTC
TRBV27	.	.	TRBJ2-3	CASSSRYVIGGPIYTDTQYF	TGTGCCAGCAGTTCGCGCTACGTGATTGGGGGACCCATATACACAGATACGCAGTATTTT
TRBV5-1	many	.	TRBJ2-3	CASSYNTDTQYF	TGCGCCAGCAGCTACAACACAGATACGCAGTATTTT
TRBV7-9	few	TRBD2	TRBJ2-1	CASSLSPRSPGLAPFTETTQQFF	TGTGCCAGCAGCTTATCCCCTAGGAGTCCGGGACTAGCGCCATTCACCGAAACGACTCAACAGTTCTTC
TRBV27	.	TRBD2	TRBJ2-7	CASSLGREAYEQYF	TGTGCCAGCAGCTTGGGGCGGGAGGCCTACGAGCAGTACTTC
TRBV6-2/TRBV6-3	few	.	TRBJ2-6	CASSYGVGANVLTF	TGTGCCAGCAGTTACGGGGTGGGGGCCAACGTCCTGACTTTC
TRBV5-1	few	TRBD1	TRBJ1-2	CASRLDRGRYGYTF	TGCGCCAGCAGGCTGGACAGGGGAAGGTATGGCTACACCTTC
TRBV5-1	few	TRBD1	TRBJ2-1	CASRPGQGENEQFF	TGCGCCAGCAGACCTGGACAGGGTGAAAATGAGCAGTTCTTC
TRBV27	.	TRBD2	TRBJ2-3	CASSPLAGALTDTQYF	TGTGCCAGCAGTCCCTTAGCGGGGGCCCTCACAGATACGCAGTATTTT
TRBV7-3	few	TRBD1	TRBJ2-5	CASSRSWDRLSETQYF	TGTGCCAGCAGTCGGAGTTGGGACAGACTATCGGAGACCCAGTACTTC
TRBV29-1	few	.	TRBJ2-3	CSVDGRVGTDTQYF	TGCAGCGTTGATGGTAGGGTTGGGACAGATACGCAGTATTTT
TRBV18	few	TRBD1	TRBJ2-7	CASSPPPGQGIYEQYF	TGTGCCAGCTCACCACCCCCGGGACAGGGTATATACGAGCAGTACTTC
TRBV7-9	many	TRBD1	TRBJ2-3	CASSETGDYTDTQYF	TGTGCCAGCAGCGAGACAGGGGATTACACAGATACGCAGTATTTT
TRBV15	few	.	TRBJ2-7	CATSSTGTSTGEQYF	TGTGCCACCAGCTCCACCGGGACTTCAACGGGCGAGCAGTACTTC
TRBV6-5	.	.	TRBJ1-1	CASSYYRDDTEAFF	TGTGCCAGCAGTTATTACAGGGATGACACTGAAGCTTTCTTT
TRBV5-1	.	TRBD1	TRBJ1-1	CASSPNGQGADTEAFF	TGCGCCAGCAGCCCAAATGGACAGGGGGCAGACACTGAAGCTTTCTTT
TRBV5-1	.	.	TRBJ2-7	CASSPGTPAYEQYF	TGCGCCAGCAGCCCCGGGACACCAGCCTACGAGCAGTACTTC
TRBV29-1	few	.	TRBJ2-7	CSVGGLSYEQYF	TGCAGCGTTGGAGGATTATCCTACGAGCAGTACTTC